A single sample gave rise to the 23 T cell receptor beta chains below, sequenced in a study of Tregs in tolerant kidney transplant recipients. Profiling relied on immunoSEQ multiplex PCR, and the TCRdb table lists in-frame clones only, not all of them. Of about 110,000 clones in the sample, roughly 89% are singletons; the top ten hold 0.3% to 0.4%. This sample comprised CD4+ T cells from blood, obtained before the transplant. All receptors come from a human donor who received a combined kidney and bone marrow transplant.

The chain recombines TRBV29-1 with TRBJ1-1, with 9 bases aligning to TRBD1. CDR3 length: 14 amino acids. CDR1 is SQVTM, CDR2 ANQGSEA, per germline. The J segment lost 1 base and the V segment lost 7 bases, leaving 7 bases of the junction unmatched. CDR3 bases: TGCAGCGGCGGATCGGACAGGGGGAACACTGAAGCTTTCTTT. This encodes CSGGSDRGNTEAFF.

The V and J genes are TRBV6-6 and TRBJ1-1; weak D call: TRBD1 (6 bases). The V gene lost 8 bases and the J gene lost 5 bases, with 12 bases spanning the gap. This CDR3 has 12 amino acids. CDR1 MNHNY and CDR2 SVGAGI come from the germline V gene (reference sequence). The CDR3 protein is CASHRVGTEAFF. Here the CDR3 DNA reads TGTGCCAGCCACAGGGTAGGGACTGAAGCTTTCTTT.

The chain uses TRBV6-5 and TRBJ1-2, with D unresolved. The CDR3 runs to 11 residues. V was cut by 7 bases and J by 8 bases, with 11 bases left in between. The V gene's germline CDR1 is MNHEY and CDR2 SVGAGI. In DNA form, the CDR3 reads TGTGCCAGCACGCGGGGTGGAGGCTACACCTTC. Protein: CASTRGGGYTF.

The V and J genes are TRBV5-4 and TRBJ2-1; perhaps TRBD2 as D (6 bases). The length of the CDR3 is 16 residues. CDR1 is SGHNT and CDR2 is YYREEE in the germline V gene (reference sequence). V gave up 4 bases and J gave up 0 bases, with 14 bases separating them. The CDR3 is CASSPGGAPSYNEQFF. CDR3 nucleotide sequence: TGTGCCAGCAGCCCCGGCGGGGCCCCCTCCTACAATGAGCAGTTCTTC. The whole variable domain, remainder taken from reference TRBV5-4 and TRBJ2-1, is ETGVTQSPTHLIKTRGQQVTLRCSSQSGHNTVSWYQQALGQGPQFIFQYYREEENGRGNFPPRFSGLQFPNYSSELNVNALELDDSALYLCASSPGGAPSYNEQFFGPGTRLTVL.

J is TRBJ1-2 and V is TRBV6-5, with 8 nucleotides matching TRBD1. Trimming at V came to 0 bases and at J to 8 bases, leaving 5 bases not matched to a gene. This CDR3 has 14 residues. Germline loops: CDR1 MNHEY, CDR2 SVGAGI. The CDR3 nucleotides are TGTGCCAGCAGTTACTCTGCGACAGGGGTCGGCTACACCTTC. Translating gives CASSYSATGVGYTF.

This sequence joins TRBV19 and TRBJ2-1, with TRBD1 matching over 10 bases. The ends lost 5 bases at V and 8 bases at J; junction bases unmatched: 6. Germline CDR1 LNHDA, CDR2 SQIVND (reference sequence). The CDR3 loop spans 14 amino acids. In DNA form, the CDR3 reads TGTGCCAGTAGTCCGGGACAGGGGAGAGATGAGCAGTTCTTC. Translation: CASSPGQGRDEQFF.

CDR3 in DNA: TGTGCCAGTAGTATTACAGGGCGGAGGTCTGAAGCTTTCTTT. Translating gives CASSITGRRSEAFF. This chain joins TRBV19 and TRBJ1-1, with a weak D call TRBD1 (6 bases). The V gene lost 3 bases and the J gene lost 6 bases, with 14 bases spanning the gap. CDR3 length equals 14 residues. Germline lookup yields CDR1 LNHDA and CDR2 SQIVND (reference sequence). The full variable domain, in which reference TRBV19 and TRBJ1-1 provide the parts outside the CDR3, is DGGITQSPKYLFRKEGQNVTLSCEQNLNHDAMYWYRQDPGQGLRLIYYSQIVNDFQKGDIAEGYSVSREKKESFPLTVTSAQKNPTAFYLCASSITGRRSEAFFGQGTRLTVV.

The rearrangement uses TRBV7-2 and TRBJ2-4, with 8 bases fitting TRBD1. The CDR3 length is 16 residues. J was trimmed by 6 bases and V by 2 bases; bases with no gene match: 9. Germline loops: CDR1 SGHTA, CDR2 FQGNSA. The CDR3 is CASSLRGQGARNIQYF. DNA for the CDR3: TGTGCCAGCAGCTTAAGAGGGCAGGGGGCTAGAAACATTCAGTACTTC.

The rearrangement uses TRBV7-2 and TRBJ2-3; 7 nucleotides line up with TRBD2. This CDR3 is 15 amino acids long. Unmatched junction bases numbered 8, after V lost 3 bases and J lost 5 bases. Germline assignment: CDR1 SGHTA and CDR2 FQGNSA. This CDR3 reads CASSFWEGFGDTQYF. CDR3 nucleotide sequence: TGTGCCAGCAGCTTTTGGGAGGGGTTTGGAGATACGCAGTATTTT.

This rearrangement joins TRBV2 to TRBJ1-2; D ambiguous. Germline values: CDR1 SNHLY, CDR2 FYNNEI. The CDR3 is 14 amino acids. The V end lost 2 bases, the J end lost 2 bases, and 9 bases lay between the germline ends. DNA for the CDR3: TGTGCCAGCAGTGAACAGAATAAGAACTATGGCTACACCTTC. The encoded protein is CASSEQNKNYGYTF. The full variable domain, with the rest looked up from reference TRBV2 and TRBJ1-2, is EPEVTQTPSHQVTQMGQEVILRCVPISNHLYFYWYRQILGQKVEFLVSFYNNEISEKSEIFDDQFSVERPDGSNFTLKIRSTKLEDSAMYFCASSEQNKNYGYTFGSGTRLTVV.

Points on this clone: The germline gene is not matched at one end of the junction; a read error may be the cause. The gene calls are TRBV6-5 and TRBJ1-1; no clear D gene. Per germline, CDR1 MNHEY and CDR2 SVGAGI. CDR3 size: 15 residues. The CDR3 region has the DNA TGTGCCAGCAGTTACGCAGGCTTCATGAACGCTGAAGCTTTCTTT. It is translated as CASSYAGFMNAEAFF.

J is TRBJ1-2 and V is TRBV18; D is possibly TRBD1 (5 bases). Trimming stripped 3 bases from V and 4 bases from J, with 15 bases between. This CDR3 has 15 amino acids. Germline V lookup: CDR1 KGHSH, CDR2 LQKENI. CDR3 in DNA: TGTGCCAGCTCACCGATGGCGGGACTCGCCTATGGCTACACCTTC. Translating gives CASSPMAGLAYGYTF.

The V and J genes are TRBV10-1 and TRBJ1-3; D not certain. Looked up from germline, CDR1 is WNHNN and CDR2 is SYGVQD (reference sequence). The CDR3 runs to 13 residues. Trimming stripped 6 bases from V and 0 bases from J, with 6 bases between. In DNA form, the CDR3 reads TGCGCCAGCAGCCCGAGCTCTGGAAACACCATATATTTT. This codes for CASSPSSGNTIYF.

The V and J genes are TRBV7-9 and TRBJ1-4; D perhaps matches TRBD1 (5 bases). The CDR3 runs 14 residues. Looked up from germline, CDR1 is SEHNR and CDR2 is FQNEAQ (reference sequence). V dropped 5 bases and J dropped 8 bases, with 15 bases sitting between them. CDR3 loop: CASSPRVPGEKLFF. CDR3 in DNA: TGTGCCAGCAGCCCCCGGGTCCCAGGGGAAAAACTGTTTTTT.

The chain links TRBV10-2 to TRBJ1-5; D unresolved. This CDR3 has 14 residues. Looked up from germline, CDR1 is WSHSY and CDR2 is SAAADI. V was shortened by 2 bases and J by 4 bases, with 9 bases between the two germline ends. DNA of the CDR3: TGCGCCAGCAGTGAGGGTACTAAGAATCAGCCCCAGCATTTT. Protein: CASSEGTKNQPQHF.

The CDR3 reads CSVVWRGGYNEQFF. In DNA, the CDR3 is TGCAGCGTGGTTTGGCGGGGGGGTTACAATGAGCAGTTCTTC. The chain joins TRBV29-1 to TRBJ2-1; 9 bases are a match to TRBD2. V lost 6 bases, J lost 4 bases, and 7 bases stayed unmatched. CDR3 length equals 14 residues. Germline V lookup: CDR1 SQVTM, CDR2 ANQGSEA.

This chain joins TRBV5-6 and TRBJ2-2; TRBD1 might be the D (6 bases). The CDR3 sequence is 15 residues long. V lost 2 bases and J lost 3, with 11 bases in between. In germline, CDR1 is SGHDT, CDR2 YYEEEE. In DNA form, the CDR3 reads TGTGCCAGCAGCTTAGGACAGAGCTACACCGGGGAGCTGTTTTTT. Translated, it gives CASSLGQSYTGELFF.

The chain joins TRBV19 to TRBJ1-1, with D maybe TRBD1 (6 bases). Trimming pared 3 bases from V and 0 bases from J, leaving 14 bases between. This CDR3 has 16 amino acids. Germline-derived CDR1 and CDR2 are LNHDA and SQIVND (reference sequence). The CDR3 sequence is CASSIGQTLLNTEAFF. The CDR3 bases are TGTGCCAGTAGTATTGGACAGACACTATTGAACACTGAAGCTTTCTTT.

The J gene is TRBJ1-1, the V gene TRBV15; tentative D call: TRBD1 (6 bases). CDR3 size: 15 residues. Germline V gene lookup returns CDR1 LNHNV and CDR2 YYDKDF (reference sequence). Trimming stripped 1 base from V and 1 base from J, with 10 bases between. The CDR3 is CATSRVRDKNTEAFF. The CDR3 nucleotides are TGTGCCACCAGCAGAGTTAGGGACAAGAACACTGAAGCTTTCTTT. Full variable domain (missing parts from reference TRBV15 and TRBJ1-1): DAMVIQNPRYQVTQFGKPVTLSCSQTLNHNVMYWYQQKSSQAPKLLFHYYDKDFNNEADTPDNFQSRRPNTSFCFLDIRSPGLGDTAMYLCATSRVRDKNTEAFFGQGTRLTVV.

This clone was counted a single time. The rearrangement links TRBV5-1 to TRBJ2-7; 9 positions match TRBD1. This CDR3 region has 15 residues. The germline V gene has CDR1 SGHRS and CDR2 YFSETQ. Trimming removed 3 bases from V and 7 bases from J; junction bases left unmatched: 11. The CDR3 here is CASSSGQGALGEQYF. The CDR3 nucleotides are TGCGCCAGCAGCTCGGGACAGGGTGCTCTTGGGGAGCAGTACTTC.

V usage is TRBV11-2 and J usage is TRBJ1-1; D is ambiguous. Germline CDR1 reads SGHAT; CDR2 reads FQNNGV. This CDR3 has 13 amino acids. V lost 3 bases, J lost 1 base, and 6 bases lay in between. CDR3 in amino acids: CASSFNWNTEAFF. As DNA, the CDR3 is TGTGCCAGCAGCTTCAATTGGAACACTGAAGCTTTCTTT. Complete variable domain (other parts from reference TRBV11-2 and TRBJ1-1): EAGVAQSPRYKIIEKRQSVAFWCNPISGHATLYWYQQILGQGPKLLIQFQNNGVVDDSQLPKDRFSAERLKGVDSTLKIQPAKLEDSAVYLCASSFNWNTEAFFGQGTRLTVV.

This clone was recorded a few times. The chain links TRBV9 to TRBJ2-2; D is possibly TRBD1 (6 bases). The CDR3 extends over 14 amino acids. The germline V gene encodes CDR1 SGDLS and CDR2 YYNGEE. V lost 3 bases and J 5 bases, leaving 11 bases between the germline ends. The CDR3 sequence is CASSGDTWTGELFF. CDR3 DNA sequence: TGTGCCAGCAGCGGGGACACATGGACCGGGGAGCTGTTTTTT.

The chain carries TRBV6-5 and TRBJ1-5, with D tentatively TRBD1 (6 bases). Trimming removed 5 bases at V and 1 base at J, with 9 bases between. Germline values: CDR1 MNHEY, CDR2 SVGAGI. The CDR3 spans 14 residues. The CDR3 DNA follows: TGTGCCAGCAGTACAGGGCTGAGCAATCAGCCCCAGCATTTT. Protein product: CASSTGLSNQPQHF.